This passage covers 19 T cell receptor beta chains from one sample sequenced in a study of blood T cell repertoires in COVID-19. Only in-frame clones appear in the TCRdb table, and some are missing; sequencing was by immunoSEQ multiplex PCR. Here the sample spans 150,000 or so clones, 60% to 80% being singletons. Sequenced sample: PBMCs or T cells enriched from blood (not recorded which). The receptors derive from a woman between 50 and 59 years old who had recovered from COVID-19.

This chain joins TRBV27 and TRBJ1-4; tentative D call: TRBD1 (5 bases). CDR3 length: 14 amino acids. The ends were cut back, 6 bases at V and 7 bases at J, with 15 bases in the middle. Germline CDR1 reads MNHEY; CDR2 reads SMNVEV (reference sequence). The DNA of the CDR3 is TGTGCCAGCAGCCCCACAGGATTAGGTGAAAAACTGTTTTTT. It encodes CASSPTGLGEKLFF.

This clone has a handful of counts. The chain uses TRBV2 and TRBJ2-3, with 10 bases that match TRBD2. The length of the CDR3 is 15 residues. In germline, CDR1 is SNHLY, CDR2 FYNNEI. V was clipped by 8 bases and J by 11 bases; unmatched bases: 16. For the CDR3, the DNA is TGTGCCAGCGATCCCTCTGGGACTAGCGTCGCGAGGCAGTATTTT. Encoded protein: CASDPSGTSVARQYF.

The chain recombines TRBV25-1 with TRBJ1-6, with D maybe TRBD1 (5 bases). The V gene lost 3 bases and the J gene lost 9 bases, with 12 bases spanning the gap. This CDR3 spans 14 amino acids. Germline CDR1 and CDR2: MGHDK and SYGVNS. The CDR3 DNA sequence: TGTGCCAGCAGTGACGACTTCAGGGCTTCACCCCTCCACTTT. Translation: CASSDDFRASPLHF.

V and J are TRBV24-1 and TRBJ2-5, with a possible D match to TRBD2 (5 bases). Trimming took off 2 bases at V and 5 bases at J, with 14 bases between the two ends. Looked up from germline, CDR1 is KGHDR and CDR2 is SFDVKD. The CDR3 totals 15 residues. CDR3 loop: CATSDSSRIDETQYF. Written as DNA, the CDR3 is TGTGCCACCAGTGATTCTAGCCGAATCGACGAGACCCAGTACTTC.

The chain uses TRBV28 and TRBJ2-7; the D gene is possibly TRBD1 (6 bases). The CDR3 runs to 15 residues. V was trimmed by 6 bases and J by 2 bases, leaving 17 bases between them. The germline V gene encodes CDR1 MDHEN and CDR2 SYDVKM. The CDR3 spells CASRNFGTNPYEQYF. CDR3 DNA sequence: TGTGCCAGCAGAAACTTCGGGACAAACCCCTACGAGCAGTACTTC. Looking up the rest from reference TRBV28 and TRBJ2-7 gives the full variable domain: DVKVTQSSRYLVKRTGEKVFLECVQDMDHENMFWYRQDPGLGLRLIYFSYDVKMKEKGDIPEGYSVSREKKERFSLILESASTNQTSMYLCASRNFGTNPYEQYFGPGTRLTVT.

The chain recombines TRBV10-2 with TRBJ2-7; 11 bases align to TRBD2. After removal of 5 bases from V and 4 bases from J, the junction contained 7 bases not matched to a gene. The germline V gene has CDR1 WSHSY and CDR2 SAAADI. The CDR3 sequence is 15 residues long. The CDR3 loop is CASSKTSGVRYEQYF. CDR3 in DNA: TGCGCCAGCAGTAAGACTAGCGGGGTTCGATACGAGCAGTACTTC.

The chain has TRBV2 and TRBJ1-6; TRBD1 might be the D (5 bases). Trimming left V 7 bases short and J 9 bases short, with 16 bases between. CDR1 is SNHLY and CDR2 is FYNNEI in the germline V gene. The CDR3 is 14 amino acids. The DNA of the CDR3 is TGTGCCAGCACGGGGGGAATTGTGGTTTCACCCCTCCACTTT. It codes for CASTGGIVVSPLHF.

The chain has TRBV4-1 and TRBJ2-3, with D unclear. The CDR3 runs to 14 residues. Germline values: CDR1 MGHRA, CDR2 YSYEKL. The V and J ends lost 0 bases and 1 base respectively, with 5 bases between them. The CDR3 here is CASSQEAGTDTQYF. In DNA form, the CDR3 reads TGCGCCAGCAGCCAAGAGGCCGGCACAGATACGCAGTATTTT.

The gene calls are TRBV9 and TRBJ2-2; a possible D gene is TRBD1 (6 bases). Germline CDR1 and CDR2: SGDLS and YYNGEE. Trimming stripped 0 bases from V and 2 bases from J, with 11 bases between. This CDR3 is 16 amino acids long. The CDR3 reads CASSVDGRGNTGELFF. Written as DNA, the CDR3 is TGTGCCAGCAGCGTAGACGGCAGGGGAAACACCGGGGAGCTGTTTTTT.

The V call is TRBV6-5, the J call TRBJ2-2; D unresolved. The germline V gene encodes CDR1 MNHEY and CDR2 SVGAGI. V was trimmed by 0 bases and J by 5 bases, leaving 4 bases between them. This CDR3 is built from 13 residues. CDR3 DNA sequence: TGTGCCAGCAGTTACTCCGGGACCGGGGAGCTGTTTTTT. This codes for CASSYSGTGELFF.

The chain recombines TRBV11-2 with TRBJ1-6, with D possibly matching TRBD1 (5 bases). Per the germline V gene, CDR1 is SGHAT and CDR2 is FQNNGV. Trimming took 2 bases from V and 7 from J, leaving 9 bases between them. The CDR3 is 14 residues long. The CDR3 sequence: CASSLKGQNSPLHF. In DNA form, the CDR3 reads TGTGCCAGCAGCTTAAAGGGGCAGAATTCACCCCTCCACTTT.

In its sample, this clone was seen a few times. This chain joins TRBV12-3 or TRBV12-4 and TRBJ2-7; D may be TRBD2 (5 bases). This CDR3 is 13 amino acids long. Trimming shortened V by 9 bases and J by 5 bases, and 17 bases separated the two germline ends. CDR3 in DNA: TGTGCCAGGAGTGGACTTACGGACCACGAGCAGTACTTC. Protein: CARSGLTDHEQYF.

This chain connects TRBV28 to TRBJ2-5, with 7 bases lining up with TRBD1. After removal of 4 bases from V and 5 bases from J, the junction contained 16 bases not matched to a gene. CDR1 MDHEN and CDR2 SYDVKM come from the germline V gene. The CDR3 consists of 17 residues. This chain's CDR3 is CASSSRPTGTGVETQYF. CDR3 in DNA: TGTGCCAGCAGTTCCCGTCCGACAGGGACGGGTGTGGAGACCCAGTACTTC.

In this sample, this clone turned up once. V is TRBV3-1 (or the pseudogene TRBV3-2) and J is TRBJ1-2, with TRBD1 identical over 9 bases. Unmatched junction bases numbered 9, after V lost 5 bases and J lost 5 bases. CDR1 LGHDT and CDR2 YNNKEL come from the germline V gene (reference sequence). The CDR3 has 15 residues. The CDR3 nucleotides are TGTGCCAGCAGCAAGGGACAGGGAGGCCTTTATGGCTACACCTTC. The encoded protein is CASSKGQGGLYGYTF.

This chain connects TRBV9 to TRBJ1-1, with a possible D match to TRBD1 (6 bases). V lost 3 bases and J 1 base, leaving 10 bases between the germline ends. Germline loops: CDR1 SGDLS, CDR2 YYNGEE. This CDR3 comprises 14 residues. Here the CDR3 reads CASSAGVQNTEAFF. The CDR3 DNA sequence: TGTGCCAGCAGCGCAGGGGTCCAGAACACTGAAGCTTTCTTT.

This clone was seen a few times. The chain carries TRBV27 and TRBJ1-2, with TRBD1 matching 7 bases. The trim removed 4 bases at V and 7 bases at J, leaving 6 bases unmatched. CDR3 length: 13 residues. Germline assignment: CDR1 MNHEY and CDR2 SMNVEV (reference sequence). The CDR3 DNA reads as TGTGCCAGCAGTTACCGACAGGGTGGTGGCTACACCTTC. Its translation: CASSYRQGGGYTF.

V gene TRBV13 combines with J gene TRBJ2-1; a possible D gene is TRBD1 (5 bases). Trimming removed 1 base from V and 10 bases from J, with 17 bases in between. The CDR3 contains 15 residues. CDR1 and CDR2 (germline): PRHDT, FYEKMQ (reference sequence). The CDR3, as DNA: TGTGCCAGCAGCTTAGTTGACAGAGAGTTGAACGAGCAGTTCTTC. Translation gives CASSLVDRELNEQFF.

The chain carries TRBV7-6 and TRBJ2-5; 12 positions match TRBD2. The CDR3 has 16 amino acids. Trimming at V came to 4 bases and at J to 5 bases, leaving 8 bases not matched to a gene. Germline lookup yields CDR1 SGHVS and CDR2 FNYEAQ. CDR3 bases: TGTGCCAGCAGCTCCATTCTAGCGGGGGGGCGGGAGACCCAGTACTTC. It encodes CASSSILAGGRETQYF.

The chain links TRBV7-2 to TRBJ2-3; possible D gene TRBD1, 6 bases. The V end was cut by 4 bases, the J end by 4 bases, with 15 bases between. Germline CDR1 reads SGHTA; CDR2 reads FQGNSA. The CDR3 loop spans 15 amino acids. In nucleotides, the CDR3 is TGTGCCAGCAGCTCTGGCTGGACAGCCTCAGATACGCAGTATTTT. Encoded protein: CASSSGWTASDTQYF.